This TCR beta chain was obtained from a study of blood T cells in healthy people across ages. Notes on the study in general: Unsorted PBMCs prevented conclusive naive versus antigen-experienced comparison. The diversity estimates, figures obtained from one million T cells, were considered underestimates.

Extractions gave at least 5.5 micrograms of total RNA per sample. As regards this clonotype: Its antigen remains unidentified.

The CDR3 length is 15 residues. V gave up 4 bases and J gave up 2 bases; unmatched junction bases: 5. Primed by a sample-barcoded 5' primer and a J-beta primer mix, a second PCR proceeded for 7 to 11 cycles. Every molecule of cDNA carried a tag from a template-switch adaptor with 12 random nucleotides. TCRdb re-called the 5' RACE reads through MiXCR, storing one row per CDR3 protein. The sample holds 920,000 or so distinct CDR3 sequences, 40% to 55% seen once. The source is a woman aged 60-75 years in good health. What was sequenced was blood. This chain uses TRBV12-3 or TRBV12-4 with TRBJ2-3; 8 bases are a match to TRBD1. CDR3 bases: TGTGCCAGCAGTTCACAGGGGGTCTTCACAGATACGCAGTATTTT. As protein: CASSSQGVFTDTQYF.